This TCR beta chain was sequenced during a study of control samples from healthy donors and cancer patients (dated by TCRdb to between 2020 and 2021). About this clone: Its cognate antigen has yet to be identified. No quality values exist for individual bases; no much larger clone is one base distant.

Looking up the germline V gene yields CDR1 MGHRA and CDR2 YSYEKL. The junction shows trimming of 6 bases on V and 9 bases on J, plus 21 bases between the germline ends. Measured from the cysteine to the phenylalanine, the CDR3 is 14 residues long. Only the CDR3 part of the read is kept: 42 bases, read in frame from the first base. The library was made by the immunoSEQ multiplex PCR assay. This is the immuneACCESS table as TCRdb keeps it, with only in-frame sequences that have V and J called. A part of the clones is gone; compared with another copy, unresolved V genes explain less than half, and the rest is unexplained. The sample records some 79,000 clones, roughly 87% of which are singletons. The ten top clones hold over 3.5% of the sample.

The V and J genes are TRBV4-1 and TRBJ2-7, and TRBD2 may be the D gene, going by 6 matching bases. The receptor comes from a woman between 50 and 59 years old in good health. The sequenced sample was blood. The CDR3 loop reads CASREGLPELRQYF. The DNA reads as follows: TGCGCCAGCAGGGAGGGACTCCCCGAACTAAGGCAGTACTTC.